Listed here are 27 T cell receptor beta chains from one sample, sequenced in a study of a mutant IDH1 vaccine in newly diagnosed glioma. Assay: immunoSEQ multiplex PCR; the TCRdb copy retains only in-frame clones and omits some. Altogether about 38,000 clones are present, 80% to 95% being singletons, with the ten largest covering 15% to 20%. Described time point: baseline, week 1 (first vaccination visit). Treatment described: pre-vaccination baseline after standard-of-care therapy. Here the sequenced sample was PBMCs, taken from a glioma patient treated with radiotherapy, temozolomide or both. The receptors were gathered from a man in his late teens or twenties with glioma.

V and J are TRBV25-1 and TRBJ1-2; TRBD1 might be the D (5 bases). Germline V lookup: CDR1 MGHDK, CDR2 SYGVNS. The CDR3 runs 15 residues. The germline V and J ends were trimmed by 6 bases and 0 bases, with 14 bases remaining between them. The CDR3 loop is CASSGRGGSNYGYTF. The CDR3 DNA reads TGTGCCAGCAGCGGGAGGGGTGGTTCTAACTATGGCTACACCTTC.

This rearrangement joins TRBV19 to TRBJ2-1, with a tentative D call TRBD2 (6 bases). The length of the CDR3 is 11 residues. Germline V CDR1 and CDR2: LNHDA, SQIVND (reference sequence). V gave up 5 bases and J gave up 14 bases, with 13 bases separating them. CDR3 protein: CASSLGTVEFF. The CDR3 region has the DNA TGTGCCAGTAGTCTAGGGACTGTGGAGTTCTTC.

The gene calls are TRBV13 and TRBJ2-7, with D perhaps matching TRBD1 (6 bases). There are 14 residues in the CDR3. CDR1 is PRHDT, CDR2 FYEKMQ, per germline (reference sequence). V dropped 3 bases and J dropped 2 bases, with 11 bases sitting between them. CDR3 sequence reads: CASSFRQGTYEQYF. The CDR3 DNA is TGTGCCAGCAGCTTCAGGCAGGGGACCTACGAGCAGTACTTC.

This rearrangement joins TRBV27 to TRBJ2-7; no definite D call. This CDR3 has 15 amino acids. The ends were cut back, 5 bases at V and 6 bases at J, with 20 bases in the middle. Germline CDR1 reads MNHEY; CDR2 reads SMNVEV (reference sequence). CDR3 DNA sequence: TGTGCCAGCAGTACGTCAGTGGGTTTAACTGGCGAGCAGTACTTC. It encodes CASSTSVGLTGEQYF.

The J gene is TRBJ2-1, the V gene TRBV5-1; D ambiguous. CDR1 and CDR2 from the germline V gene are SGHRS and YFSETQ. V lost 0 bases to trimming and J lost 1 base, with 8 bases between them. The CDR3 has 15 residues. This CDR3 is CASSLEAASYNEQFF. DNA of the CDR3: TGCGCCAGCAGCTTGGAGGCGGCTTCCTACAATGAGCAGTTCTTC.

The chain joins TRBV7-2 to TRBJ1-2; D is undetermined. This CDR3 contains 14 residues. Germline V gives CDR1 SGHTA, CDR2 FQGNSA. Trimming shortened V by 1 base and J by 0 bases, and 6 bases separated the two germline ends. The CDR3 DNA sequence: TGTGCCAGCAGCTTAGGTCAATCTAACTATGGCTACACCTTC. Translated, it gives CASSLGQSNYGYTF.

The V call is TRBV5-1, the J call TRBJ1-1; possible D gene TRBD1, 6 bases. This CDR3 is 16 amino acids long. The V end was cut by 3 bases, the J end by 6 bases, with 21 bases between. From germline, CDR1 is SGHRS and CDR2 YFSETQ. CDR3 in DNA: TGCGCCAGCAGCTGGCGACCGGGACAACTAGACCCTGAAGCTTTCTTT. This gives the protein CASSWRPGQLDPEAFF. Supplemented by reference TRBV5-1 and TRBJ1-1, the full variable domain reads KAGVTQTPRYLIKTRGQQVTLSCSPISGHRSVSWYQQTPGQGLQFLFEYFSETQRNKGNFPGRFSGRQFSNSRSEMNVSTLELGDSALYLCASSWRPGQLDPEAFFGQGTRLTVV.

This chain connects TRBV29-1 to TRBJ1-3; no clear D gene. The CDR3 covers 11 residues. Germline CDR1 SQVTM, CDR2 ANQGSEA. The V gene lost 6 bases and the J gene lost 3 bases, with 6 bases spanning the gap. CDR3 sequence: CSVDYGNTIYF. The CDR3 DNA reads TGCAGCGTCGACTATGGAAACACCATATATTTT.

V and J are TRBV30 and TRBJ2-3, with TRBD1 as a possible D gene (5 bases). The CDR3 consists of 13 residues. In germline, CDR1 is GTSNPN, CDR2 SVGIG (reference sequence). Trimming shortened V by 3 bases and J by 2 bases, and 9 bases separated the two germline ends. The CDR3, as DNA: TGTGCCTGGAGAAAAGGGGCCACAGATACGCAGTATTTT. Translation: CAWRKGATDTQYF.

This clone was observed a handful of times. V gene TRBV28 combines with J gene TRBJ1-2; D is perhaps TRBD1 (6 bases). Trimming took off 5 bases at V and 8 bases at J, with 12 bases between the two ends. CDR1 is MDHEN, CDR2 SYDVKM, per germline. The CDR3 runs to 12 residues. In nucleotides, the CDR3 is TGTGCCAGCAGTCGGGACATAGAAGGCTACACCTTC. It is translated as CASSRDIEGYTF.

The rearrangement uses TRBV19 and TRBJ2-3; 11 bases fit TRBD2. Per germline, CDR1 LNHDA and CDR2 SQIVND (reference sequence). Trimming at V came to 0 bases and at J to 4 bases, leaving 3 bases not matched to a gene. The CDR3 totals 16 residues. The CDR3 DNA is TGTGCCAGTAGTATAGAGATAGCGGGAGGGTCAGATACGCAGTATTTT. It specifies CASSIEIAGGSDTQYF.

V gene TRBV5-1 combines with J gene TRBJ2-5; 11 nucleotides agree with TRBD1. This CDR3 has 13 residues. The J segment lost 4 bases and the V segment lost 4 bases, leaving 0 bases of the junction unmatched. Germline V gene data show CDR1 as SGHRS and CDR2 as YFSETQ. The CDR3 DNA follows: TGCGCCAGCAGCGGACAGGGGGCAGAGACCCAGTACTTC. Its protein is CASSGQGAETQYF.

The chain has TRBV9 and TRBJ1-2; TRBD1 is a possible D gene (6 bases). The CDR3 contains 15 residues. The germline V gene encodes CDR1 SGDLS and CDR2 YYNGEE. The V gene lost 4 bases and the J gene lost 0 bases, with 13 bases spanning the gap. The CDR3 here is CASSPSGAANYGYTF. The CDR3 DNA sequence: TGTGCCAGCAGCCCCTCGGGGGCCGCTAACTATGGCTACACCTTC.

The chain links TRBV7-2 to TRBJ1-1; the D is unclear. V lost 6 bases, J lost 3 bases, and 11 bases lay in between. Germline values: CDR1 SGHTA, CDR2 FQGNSA. This CDR3 region has 13 residues. The CDR3 nucleotides are TGTGCCAGCAGTGATCGGATGGACACTGAAGCTTTCTTT. Translated, it gives CASSDRMDTEAFF. Filled out from reference TRBV7-2 and TRBJ1-1, the complete variable domain reads GAGVSQSPSNKVTEKGKDVELRCDPISGHTALYWYRQSLGQGLEFLIYFQGNSAPDKSGLPSDRFSAERTGGSVSTLTIQRTQQEDSAVYLCASSDRMDTEAFFGQGTRLTVV.

This clone was seen a single time. The chain uses TRBV27 and TRBJ1-1; TRBD1 might be the D (6 bases). Between the trimmed V and J ends, which lost 8 bases and 0 bases, there was a span of 16 bases. There are 15 residues in the CDR3. Germline V lookup: CDR1 MNHEY, CDR2 SMNVEV (reference sequence). The CDR3 sequence: CASGRTVTMNTEAFF. As DNA, the CDR3 is TGTGCCAGCGGGCGGACAGTGACCATGAACACTGAAGCTTTCTTT.

The genes are TRBV4-1 and TRBJ1-4; D is perhaps TRBD1 (6 bases). The V and J ends lost 0 bases and 2 bases respectively, with 13 bases between them. The CDR3 has 17 amino acids. Germline V gene lookup returns CDR1 MGHRA and CDR2 YSYEKL. DNA of the CDR3: TGCGCCAGCAGCCAAGATTCGACAGGCCTCACTAATGAAAAACTGTTTTTT. It yields the protein CASSQDSTGLTNEKLFF.

The V and J genes are TRBV28 and TRBJ2-5; 9 bases are a match to TRBD2. The V segment lost 6 bases and the J segment 5 bases; nucleotides outside the gene matches: 10. This CDR3 contains 15 residues. Looked up from germline, CDR1 is MDHEN and CDR2 is SYDVKM. The DNA of the CDR3 is TGTGCCAGCAGCCTTCGGAGCGCGGGAGGGGAGACCCAGTACTTC. Translated, it gives CASSLRSAGGETQYF.

V usage is TRBV7-9 and J usage is TRBJ1-2; no reliable D call. CDR1 SEHNR and CDR2 FQNEAQ come from the germline V gene (reference sequence). V was trimmed by 5 bases and J by 3 bases, leaving 10 bases between them. CDR3 size: 13 residues. The CDR3 DNA sequence: TGTGCCAGCAGCCGACTGCCCGACTATGGCTACACCTTC. Its protein is CASSRLPDYGYTF.

The chain has TRBV19 and TRBJ2-1; 7 bases fit TRBD2. In germline, CDR1 is LNHDA, CDR2 SQIVND (reference sequence). With 4 bases clipped from V and 6 bases from J, the junction kept 18 bases outside the gene matches. This CDR3 contains 18 residues. CDR3 bases: TGTGCCAGTAGTACCAACCCCCGGGGAGCGGGGACCCTCAATGAGCAGTTCTTC. This codes for CASSTNPRGAGTLNEQFF.

This chain joins TRBV7-2 and TRBJ2-7; 8 bases agree with TRBD1. The trim removed 0 bases at V and 3 bases at J, leaving 4 bases unmatched. CDR1 and CDR2 from the germline V gene are SGHTA and FQGNSA. The CDR3 contains 15 residues. CDR3 in amino acids: CASSLAHGTGYEQYF. CDR3 nucleotides: TGTGCCAGCAGCTTAGCGCATGGGACAGGCTACGAGCAGTACTTC. The complete variable domain, with remaining parts taken from reference TRBV7-2 and TRBJ2-7, reads GAGVSQSPSNKVTEKGKDVELRCDPISGHTALYWYRQSLGQGLEFLIYFQGNSAPDKSGLPSDRFSAERTGGSVSTLTIQRTQQEDSAVYLCASSLAHGTGYEQYFGPGTRLTVT.

V usage is TRBV6-5 and J usage is TRBJ1-1; D remains ambiguous. CDR3 length: 15 amino acids. Germline CDR1 MNHEY, CDR2 SVGAGI. V was trimmed by 2 bases and J by 1 base, leaving 11 bases between them. The CDR3 reads CASSYPGPPNTEAFF. CDR3 coding DNA: TGTGCCAGCAGTTACCCCGGACCCCCGAACACTGAAGCTTTCTTT.

The chain couples TRBV27 to TRBJ2-7; 8 bases are shared with TRBD2. The germline CDR1 and CDR2 sequences are MNHEY and SMNVEV (reference sequence). V lost 6 bases to trimming and J lost 1 base; unmatched junction nucleotides: 11. The CDR3 is 16 residues long. The CDR3 DNA sequence: TGTGCCAGCAGCCCCGCAATGACTAGCGTTTCCTACGAGCAGTACTTC. It is translated as CASSPAMTSVSYEQYF.

The chain employs TRBV4-3 and TRBJ2-1, with no clear D. With 4 bases removed from V and 5 bases from J, the gap between germline ends came to 3 bases. This CDR3 spans 11 amino acids. Germline V gives CDR1 LGHNA, CDR2 YSLEER. The CDR3 region is CASSRNNEQFF. The CDR3 bases are TGCGCCAGCAGCCGAAACAATGAGCAGTTCTTC.

The gene calls are TRBV29-1 and TRBJ1-1; TRBD1 might be the D (6 bases). Germline CDR1 and CDR2: SQVTM and ANQGSEA. Between the trimmed V and J ends, which lost 0 bases and 5 bases, there was a span of 13 bases. The CDR3 has 14 amino acids. CDR3 in DNA: TGCAGCGTTGAAGATCACACAGGGAGAACTGAAGCTTTCTTT. This encodes CSVEDHTGRTEAFF.

The chain combines TRBV19 with TRBJ2-7, with 11 bases identical to TRBD1. V shed 4 bases and J 1 base; nucleotides not matched to a gene: 3. The CDR3 spans 15 residues. CDR1 is LNHDA and CDR2 is SQIVND in the germline V gene (reference sequence). In DNA, the CDR3 is TGTGCCAGTAGTACCGGGACAGGGGGTTCCTACGAGCAGTACTTC. Amino acid sequence: CASSTGTGGSYEQYF.

This clone was seen a handful of times. V is TRBV5-4 and J is TRBJ2-5; 12 bases are shared with TRBD2. The CDR3 is 16 residues long. Germline lookup yields CDR1 SGHNT and CDR2 YYREEE (reference sequence). V trimming: 4 bases; J trimming: 5 bases; junction bases outside the gene matches: 9. The DNA for the CDR3 is TGTGCCAGCAGCCAGGGACTAGCGGGCTCCGGGGAGACCCAGTACTTC. It is translated as CASSQGLAGSGETQYF.

The chain has TRBV6-5 and TRBJ2-1; D is possibly TRBD2 (5 bases). Germline CDR1 reads MNHEY; CDR2 reads SVGAGI. The germline V and J ends were trimmed by 2 bases and 5 bases, with 10 bases remaining between them. The length of the CDR3 is 14 residues. The CDR3 is CASSYRERHNEQFF. The CDR3 bases are TGTGCCAGCAGTTACCGCGAGCGGCACAATGAGCAGTTCTTC.